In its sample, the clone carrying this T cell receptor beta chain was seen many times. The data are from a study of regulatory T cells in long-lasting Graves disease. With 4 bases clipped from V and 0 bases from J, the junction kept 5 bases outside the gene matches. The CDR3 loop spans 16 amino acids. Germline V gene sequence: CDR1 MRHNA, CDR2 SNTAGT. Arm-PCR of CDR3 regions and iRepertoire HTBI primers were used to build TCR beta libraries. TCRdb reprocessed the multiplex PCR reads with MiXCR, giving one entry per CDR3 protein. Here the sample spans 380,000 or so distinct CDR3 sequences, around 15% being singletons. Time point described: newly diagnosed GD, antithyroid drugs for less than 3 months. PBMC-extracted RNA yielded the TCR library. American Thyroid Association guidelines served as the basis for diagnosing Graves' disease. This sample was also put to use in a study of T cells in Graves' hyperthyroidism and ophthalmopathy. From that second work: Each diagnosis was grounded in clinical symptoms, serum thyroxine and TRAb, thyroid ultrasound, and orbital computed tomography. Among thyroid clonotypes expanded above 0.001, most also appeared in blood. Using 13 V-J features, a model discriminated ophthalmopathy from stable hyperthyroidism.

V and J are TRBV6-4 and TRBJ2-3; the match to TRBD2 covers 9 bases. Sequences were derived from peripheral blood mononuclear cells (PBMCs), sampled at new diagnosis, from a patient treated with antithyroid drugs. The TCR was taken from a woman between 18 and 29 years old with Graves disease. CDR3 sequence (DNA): TGTGCCAGCAGTGGATTAGCGGGAGCTAGCACAGATACGCAGTATTTT. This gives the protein CASSGLAGASTDTQYF.